A single sample gave rise to the 27 T cell receptor beta chains below, sequenced in a study of blood T cell repertoires in COVID-19. Sequenced by immunoSEQ multiplex PCR; TCRdb stores in-frame clones only, minus some. Of around 250,000 clones in the sample, 86% were seen once. Sequencing input: PBMCs or T cells enriched from blood (not recorded which). Every receptor here comes from a woman aged 45-65 years who had recovered from COVID-19.

The chain carries TRBV7-3 and TRBJ1-1; perhaps TRBD1 as D (5 bases). This CDR3 is 14 amino acids long. Germline-derived CDR1 and CDR2 are SGHTA and FQGTGA. V was shortened by 1 base and J by 4 bases, with 10 bases between the two germline ends. CDR3 loop: CASSLMGGPTEAFF. CDR3 nucleotides: TGTGCCAGCAGCTTAATGGGGGGTCCCACTGAAGCTTTCTTT. The variable domain in full, with the rest retrieved from reference TRBV7-3 and TRBJ1-1, is GAGVSQTPSNKVTEKGKYVELRCDPISGHTALYWYRQSLGQGPEFLIYFQGTGAADDSGLPNDRFFAVRPEGSVSTLKIQRTERGDSAVYLCASSLMGGPTEAFFGQGTRLTVV.

The rearrangement joins TRBV5-6 to TRBJ1-4; TRBD1 agrees at 8 bases. Germline V gene lookup returns CDR1 SGHDT and CDR2 YYEEEE. CDR3 length equals 15 residues. Trimming cost V 4 bases and J 8 bases; bases outside gene matches: 10. In DNA, the CDR3 is TGTGCCAGCAGCAGCAGACAGGGGAGAGTCGAAAAACTGTTTTTT. It yields the protein CASSSRQGRVEKLFF. Looking up the rest from reference TRBV5-6 and TRBJ1-4 gives the full variable domain: DAGVTQSPTHLIKTRGQQVTLRCSPKSGHDTVSWYQQALGQGPQFIFQYYEEEERQRGNFPDRFSGHQFPNYSSELNVNALLLGDSALYLCASSSRQGRVEKLFFGSGTQLSVL.

This clone came up once. The gene calls are TRBV19 and TRBJ1-1; TRBD1 is a possible D gene (6 bases). CDR1 and CDR2 (germline): LNHDA, SQIVND (reference sequence). V was clipped by 7 bases and J by 3 bases, with 18 bases between them. The CDR3 length is 15 residues. CDR3 region: CASNLGGVKDTEAFF. CDR3 nucleotides: TGTGCCAGTAATTTAGGGGGTGTTAAGGACACTGAAGCTTTCTTT.

The rearrangement links TRBV19 to TRBJ2-2, with D unresolved. The germline V and J ends were trimmed by 4 bases and 2 bases, with 11 bases remaining between them. Per germline, CDR1 LNHDA and CDR2 SQIVND (reference sequence). There are 15 residues in the CDR3. CDR3 sequence reads: CASSTWASNTGELFF. The CDR3 region has the DNA TGTGCCAGTAGTACTTGGGCAAGTAACACCGGGGAGCTGTTTTTT.

As concerns this clone: Distinct nucleotide sequences in the sample also encode this CDR3. The J gene is TRBJ1-2, the V gene TRBV7-9; D call uncertain. The germline CDR1 and CDR2 sequences are SEHNR and FQNEAQ (reference sequence). Trimming shortened V by 1 base and J by 4 bases, and 4 bases separated the two germline ends. CDR3 length: 12 amino acids. The CDR3: CASSLGLYGYTF. The CDR3 DNA follows: TGTGCCAGCAGCTTAGGTCTCTATGGCTACACCTTC.

The chain uses TRBV19 and TRBJ1-2; D is undetermined. Trimming pared 7 bases from V and 0 bases from J, leaving 12 bases between. This CDR3 is built from 14 residues. Germline CDR1 LNHDA, CDR2 SQIVND (reference sequence). CDR3 sequence reads: CASTSGASNYGYTF. The CDR3 DNA sequence: TGTGCCAGTACGAGCGGTGCCTCTAACTATGGCTACACCTTC.

The V and J genes are TRBV4-2 and TRBJ2-3, with TRBD2 matching over 10 bases. V gave up 1 base and J gave up 5 bases; unmatched junction bases: 9. The CDR3 runs 17 residues. The germline V gene encodes CDR1 LGHNA and CDR2 YNFKEQ. The CDR3 DNA reads TGTGCCAGCAGCCAAGGTGTCCTAGCGGGAGAGGGAGATACGCAGTATTTT. Translation: CASSQGVLAGEGDTQYF.

The CDR3 protein is CASSPRGHLNYGYTF. The CDR3 bases are TGTGCCAGCAGCCCTCGCGGACACCTAAACTATGGCTACACCTTC. The chain combines TRBV14 with TRBJ1-2; a weak D match, TRBD1 (5 bases). V gave up 4 bases and J gave up 2 bases, with 14 bases separating them. The CDR3 spans 15 residues. Per germline, CDR1 SGHDN and CDR2 FVKESK.

This chain connects TRBV19 to TRBJ2-7; D may be TRBD2 (5 bases). With 5 bases removed from V and 3 bases from J, the gap between germline ends came to 20 bases. This CDR3 comprises 16 residues. CDR1 LNHDA and CDR2 SQIVND come from the germline V gene (reference sequence). CDR3 protein: CASSSPPGPEDYEQYF. DNA of the CDR3: TGTGCCAGTAGTTCCCCCCCCGGGCCGGAGGACTACGAGCAGTACTTC.

The CDR3 region is CASSQWAGSPPQETQYF. CDR3 in DNA: TGCGCCAGCAGCCAATGGGCGGGGTCCCCCCCTCAAGAGACCCAGTACTTC. The chain employs TRBV4-3 and TRBJ2-5; TRBD2 might be the D (6 bases). V lost 2 bases, J lost 2 bases, and 18 bases lay in between. The CDR3 is made up of 17 amino acids. Germline assignment: CDR1 LGHNA and CDR2 YSLEER.

The rearrangement uses TRBV7-9 and TRBJ2-7; D gene unclear. The germline gives CDR1 SEHNR, CDR2 FQNEAQ (reference sequence). CDR3 length: 15 amino acids. Trimming stripped 4 bases from V and 2 bases from J, with 15 bases between. The CDR3 region is CASSSPPGAPYEQYF. CDR3 sequence (DNA): TGTGCCAGCAGCTCACCTCCCGGAGCCCCCTACGAGCAGTACTTC.

This chain links TRBV10-3 with TRBJ1-6, with D possibly matching TRBD1 (5 bases). Per germline, CDR1 ENHRY and CDR2 SYGVKD. V lost 6 bases and J 5 bases, leaving 23 bases between the germline ends. The CDR3 runs 18 residues. The CDR3 sequence is CAISGGSVGLENNSPLHF. In nucleotides, the CDR3 is TGTGCCATCAGCGGGGGGTCGGTAGGGTTGGAAAATAATTCACCCCTCCACTTT.

The chain uses TRBV18 and TRBJ1-5, with D possibly matching TRBD1 (6 bases). The CDR3 extends over 15 amino acids. The germline V gene has CDR1 KGHSH and CDR2 LQKENI. The V end was cut by 3 bases, the J end by 4 bases, with 13 bases between. As DNA, the CDR3 is TGTGCCAGCTCACCCGGGACACATCGAAATCAGCCCCAGCATTTT. This translates into CASSPGTHRNQPQHF.

The gene calls are TRBV29-1 and TRBJ1-1; unclear D gene. The V gene lost 4 bases and the J gene lost 1 base, with 10 bases spanning the gap. The germline V gene has CDR1 SQVTM and CDR2 ANQGSEA. This CDR3 is 13 amino acids long. CDR3 DNA: TGCAGCGTTGTTGCAGGTGAGAACACTGAAGCTTTCTTT. Amino acids: CSVVAGENTEAFF.

Details on this clone: This same CDR3 is encoded by further DNA sequences in the sample. CDR3 protein: CASSFRGSSGNTIYF. As DNA, the CDR3 is TGTGCCAGCAGCTTTAGGGGGAGCTCTGGAAACACCATATATTTT. The rearrangement joins TRBV7-9 to TRBJ1-3; possibly TRBD1 for D (6 bases). Trimming cost V 3 bases and J 0 bases, with 9 bases left between them. This CDR3 is built from 15 residues. Germline V lookup: CDR1 SEHNR, CDR2 FQNEAQ (reference sequence).

CDR3 coding DNA: TGTGCCAGCAGCGTGGGACTCCCAAATCAGCCCCAGCATTTT. Protein: CASSVGLPNQPQHF. V and J are TRBV9 and TRBJ1-5; possibly TRBD1 for D (5 bases). Germline V gene data show CDR1 as SGDLS and CDR2 as YYNGEE. V was trimmed by 2 bases and J by 4 bases, leaving 10 bases between them. CDR3 size: 14 residues. The whole variable domain, remainder taken from reference TRBV9 and TRBJ1-5, is DSGVTQTPKHLITATGQRVTLRCSPRSGDLSVYWYQQSLDQGLQFLIQYYNGEERAKGNILERFSAQQFPDLHSELNLSSLELGDSALYFCASSVGLPNQPQHFGDGTRLSIL.

The chain combines TRBV7-8 with TRBJ1-2; tentatively, D is TRBD1 (6 bases). Looked up from germline, CDR1 is SGHVS and CDR2 is FQNEAQ. CDR3 size: 14 residues. V lost 5 bases to trimming and J lost 5 bases, with 15 bases between them. This CDR3 reads CASSLDRSGYGYTF. The CDR3 DNA follows: TGTGCCAGCAGCCTAGACAGGTCCGGATATGGCTACACCTTC.

The chain joins TRBV18 to TRBJ1-6; 9 bases are shared with TRBD1. Germline-derived CDR1 and CDR2 are KGHSH and LQKENI. V was pared by 6 bases and J by 10 bases, with 10 bases of the junction left unmatched. The CDR3 is 15 residues long. CDR3 region: CASSRTGDGSSPLHF. The CDR3 DNA is TGTGCCAGCTCCAGGACAGGGGATGGAAGCTCACCCCTCCACTTT.

This chain uses TRBV19 with TRBJ2-7, with 9 nucleotides matching TRBD2. With 6 bases clipped from V and 3 bases from J, the junction kept 6 bases outside the gene matches. Per the germline V gene, CDR1 is LNHDA and CDR2 is SQIVND (reference sequence). The CDR3 is 14 amino acids. CDR3 DNA: TGTGCCAGTAGGCCTAGCGGGACCTTCTACGAGCAGTACTTC. It specifies CASRPSGTFYEQYF.

The chain is built from TRBV27 and TRBJ1-1; maybe TRBD1 (5 bases). V lost 7 bases to trimming and J lost 1 base, with 10 bases between them. The CDR3 runs 13 residues. Germline CDR1 and CDR2: MNHEY and SMNVEV (reference sequence). In nucleotides, the CDR3 is TGTGCCAGCAAATCCAGGGCGAACACTGAAGCTTTCTTT. This encodes CASKSRANTEAFF.

The chain is built from TRBV10-2 and TRBJ1-1; D is ambiguous. Germline CDR1 is WSHSY and CDR2 is SAAADI. The CDR3 is 12 amino acids. V dropped 6 bases and J dropped 5 bases, with 10 bases sitting between them. The CDR3, as DNA: TGCGCCAGCAGCAACCTGAGGACTGAAGCTTTCTTT. It encodes CASSNLRTEAFF.

This chain connects TRBV6-5 to TRBJ2-7, with TRBD2 matching 11 bases. The CDR3 spans 15 residues. V lost 2 bases and J lost 7; bases outside the gene matches: 7. Germline loops: CDR1 MNHEY, CDR2 SVGAGI. The CDR3 DNA is TGTGCCAGCAGTTACGAACTAGCGGGAGTGGGGGAGCAGTACTTC. Translating it yields CASSYELAGVGEQYF.

Comment on this clone: The sample contains more than one DNA sequence encoding this CDR3. The chain joins TRBV18 to TRBJ2-5; a weak D match, TRBD1 (5 bases). This CDR3 has 12 residues. V lost 3 bases, J lost 4 bases, and 6 bases lay in between. From germline, CDR1 is KGHSH and CDR2 LQKENI. The CDR3 protein is CASSPGRETQYF. DNA of the CDR3: TGTGCCAGCTCACCGGGGCGAGAGACCCAGTACTTC. Supplemented by reference TRBV18 and TRBJ2-5, the full variable domain reads NAGVMQNPRHLVRRRGQEARLRCSPMKGHSHVYWYRQLPEEGLKFMVYLQKENIIDESGMPKERFSAEFPKEGPSILRIQQVVRGDSAAYFCASSPGRETQYFGPGTRLLVL.

This clone has more than one count but fewer than ten. The chain uses TRBV6-1 and TRBJ1-1; D is uncertain. The CDR3 sequence is 14 residues long. The germline V and J ends were trimmed by 2 bases and 6 bases, with 13 bases remaining between them. Germline V CDR1 and CDR2: MNHNS, SASEGT. CDR3 sequence reads: CASSESRAYPEAFF. The CDR3 region has the DNA TGTGCCAGCAGTGAATCTAGAGCATACCCTGAAGCTTTCTTT.

The chain is built from TRBV27 and TRBJ2-2; D is possibly TRBD1 (6 bases). V dropped 5 bases and J dropped 4 bases, with 14 bases sitting between them. This CDR3 has 15 residues. CDR1 and CDR2 from the germline V gene are MNHEY and SMNVEV (reference sequence). In DNA, the CDR3 is TGTGCCAGCAGTCTCCACAGGGCGGGCACCGGGGAGCTGTTTTTT. Translating gives CASSLHRAGTGELFF.

The rearrangement joins TRBV21-1 to TRBJ2-7; TRBD2, the D gene given by the table, was not confirmed from the DNA. TRBV21-1 is a documented pseudogene. There are 15 residues in the CDR3. The CDR3 nucleotides are TGTGCCAGCAGCAAAGTCTTAGCGGGAACCTACGAGCAGTACTTC. Encoded protein: CASSKVLAGTYEQYF.

The chain joins TRBV4-3 to TRBJ1-1; D remains ambiguous. The CDR3 extends over 13 amino acids. Trimming removed 0 bases at V and 6 bases at J, with 8 bases between. Germline V gives CDR1 LGHNA, CDR2 YSLEER. CDR3 sequence reads: CASSQEFLSEAFF. The CDR3 coding sequence is TGCGCCAGCAGCCAAGAGTTTCTTTCTGAAGCTTTCTTT.